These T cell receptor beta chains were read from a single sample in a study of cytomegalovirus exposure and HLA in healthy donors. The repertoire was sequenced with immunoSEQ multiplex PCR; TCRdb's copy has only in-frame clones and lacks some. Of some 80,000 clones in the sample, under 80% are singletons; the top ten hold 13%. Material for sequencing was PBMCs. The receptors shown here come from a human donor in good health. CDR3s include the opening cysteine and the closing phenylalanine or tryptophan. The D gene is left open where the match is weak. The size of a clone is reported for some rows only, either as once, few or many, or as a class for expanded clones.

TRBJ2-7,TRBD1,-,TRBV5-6,CASSLVGTGNYEQYF,TGTGCCAGCAGCTTGGTAGGGACAGGGAACTACGAGCAGTACTTC
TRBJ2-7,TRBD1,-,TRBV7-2,CASSSRRDSYEQYF,TGTGCCAGCAGCTCCCGCCGGGACAGCTACGAGCAGTACTTC
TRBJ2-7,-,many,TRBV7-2,CASSLTGVEQYF,TGTGCCAGCAGCTTAACGGGGGTCGAGCAGTACTTC
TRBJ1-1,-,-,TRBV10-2,CASGPRENTEAFF,TGCGCCAGCGGGCCTCGGGAGAACACTGAAGCTTTCTTT
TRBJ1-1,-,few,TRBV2,CASSWDTRNTEAFF,TGTGCCAGCAGTTGGGACACTCGGAACACTGAAGCTTTCTTT
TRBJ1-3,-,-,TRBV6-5,CASSWGRGSGNTIYF,TGTGCCAGCAGTTGGGGTAGGGGATCTGGAAACACCATATATTTT
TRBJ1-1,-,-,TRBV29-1,CSVYPGNRATEAFF,TGCAGCGTCTACCCCGGGAACAGGGCCACTGAAGCTTTCTTT
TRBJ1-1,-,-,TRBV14,CASRTGNTEAFF,TGTGCCAGCCGAACAGGGAACACTGAAGCTTTCTTT
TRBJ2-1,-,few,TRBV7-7,CASSLTGSYNEQFF,TGTGCTAGCAGCCTCACTGGCTCCTACAATGAGCAGTTCTTC
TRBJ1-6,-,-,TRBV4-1,CASSQQGNSPLHF,TGCGCCAGCAGCCAACAGGGTAATTCACCCCTCCACTTT
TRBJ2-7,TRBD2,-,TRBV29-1,CSVVAGELYEQYF,TGCAGCGTTGTAGCGGGGGAACTCTACGAGCAGTACTTC
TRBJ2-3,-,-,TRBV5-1,CASRSSGASTDTQYF,TGCGCCAGCAGGAGCTCTGGAGCAAGCACAGATACGCAGTATTTT
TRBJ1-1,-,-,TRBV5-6,CASSFVPGEAFF,TGTGCCAGCAGCTTCGTCCCGGGTGAAGCTTTCTTT
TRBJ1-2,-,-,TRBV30,CAWSLGRPVIKYGYTF,TGTGCCTGGAGTCTTGGGAGGCCCGTAATAAAGTATGGCTACACCTTC
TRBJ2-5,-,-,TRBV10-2,CASSDPHGGREDQTQYF,TGCGCCAGCAGTGACCCGCACGGGGGGCGCGAGGATCAGACCCAGTACTTC
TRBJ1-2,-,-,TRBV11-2,CASSLGLSNYGYTF,TGTGCCAGCAGCTTAGGGCTCTCTAACTATGGCTACACCTTC
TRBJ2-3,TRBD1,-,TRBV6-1,CASRRQGVLDTQYF,TGTGCCAGCAGGAGACAGGGGGTATTGGATACGCAGTATTTT
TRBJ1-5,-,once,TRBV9,CASSPLDAEQPQNF,TGTGCCAGCAGCCCTCTTGACGCTGAACAGCCCCAGAATTTT
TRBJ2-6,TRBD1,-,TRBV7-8,CASSPRQGYSGANVLTF,TGTGCCAGCAGCCCCCGACAGGGATATTCTGGGGCCAACGTCCTGACTTTC
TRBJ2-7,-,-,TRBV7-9,CATPARGNGFTEDYEQYF,TGTGCCACCCCCGCCCGGGGGAATGGCTTTACGGAGGACTACGAGCAGTACTTC
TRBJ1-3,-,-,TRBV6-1,CASSEWGAGNTIYF,TGTGCCAGCAGTGAGTGGGGGGCTGGAAACACCATATATTTT
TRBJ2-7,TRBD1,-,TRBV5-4,CASSNYRGSTYEQYF,TGTGCCAGCAGCAACTACAGGGGGTCTACCTACGAGCAGTACTTC
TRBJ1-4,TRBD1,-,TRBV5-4,CASTKGGTGGEKLFF,TGTGCCAGCACCAAGGGGGGGACAGGGGGCGAAAAACTGTTTTTT
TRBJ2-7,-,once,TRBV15,CATSREGRRYEQYF,TGTGCCACCAGCAGAGAGGGGCGAAGATACGAGCAGTACTTC
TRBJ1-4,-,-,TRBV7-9,CASNPYRNEKLFF,TGTGCCAGCAACCCTTACAGGAATGAAAAACTGTTTTTT
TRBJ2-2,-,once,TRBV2,CASNRQGGNTGELFF,TGTGCCAGCAATCGACAGGGAGGGAACACCGGGGAGCTGTTTTTT
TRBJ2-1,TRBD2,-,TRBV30,CAWSELTGGPGEQFF,TGTGCCTGGAGCGAACTTACGGGGGGGCCCGGTGAGCAGTTCTTC
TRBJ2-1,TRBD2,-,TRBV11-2,CASSYGTRGNEQFF,TGTGCCAGCAGCTACGGGACTAGGGGTAATGAGCAGTTCTTC
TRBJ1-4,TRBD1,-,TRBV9,CASSVGQANEKLFF,TGTGCCAGCAGCGTTGGACAGGCTAATGAAAAACTGTTTTTT
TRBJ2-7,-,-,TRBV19,CASSTQGSNEQYF,TGTGCCAGTAGTACCCAGGGGAGCAACGAGCAGTACTTC
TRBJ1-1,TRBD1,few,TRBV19,CASSIVTGVTEAFF,TGTGCCAGTAGTATTGTGACAGGGGTCACTGAAGCTTTCTTT
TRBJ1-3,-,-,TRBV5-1,CASSLSDNSGNTIYF,TGCGCCAGCAGCTTGTCAGATAACTCTGGAAACACCATATATTTT
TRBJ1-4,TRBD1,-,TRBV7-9,CSSSLAGQGITNEKLFF,TGTTCCAGCAGCTTAGCTGGACAGGGGATAACTAATGAAAAACTGTTTTTT
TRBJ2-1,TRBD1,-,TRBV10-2,CASTVTPDRGQFF,TGCGCCAGCACCGTGACCCCTGACAGGGGACAGTTCTTC
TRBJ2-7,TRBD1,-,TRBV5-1,CASSLGPGQGAYEQYF,TGCGCCAGCAGCTTAGGACCGGGACAGGGGGCCTACGAGCAGTACTTC
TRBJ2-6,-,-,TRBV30,CAWSVWSDWTGANVLTF,TGTGCCTGGAGTGTGTGGTCGGACTGGACTGGGGCCAACGTCCTGACTTTC
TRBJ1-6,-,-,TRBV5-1,CASSLLQSYNSPLNF,TGCGCCAGCAGCTTGTTACAGAGTTATAATTCACCCCTCAACTTT
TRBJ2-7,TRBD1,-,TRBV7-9,CASSSTGGTSYEQYF,TGTGCCAGCAGCTCGACAGGGGGCACGTCCTACGAGCAGTACTTC
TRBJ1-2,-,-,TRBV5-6,CASSFPEGGGYTF,TGTGCCAGCAGCTTCCCTGAGGGAGGAGGCTACACCTTC
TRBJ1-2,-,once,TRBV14,CASSPQGYGYTF,TGTGCCAGCAGCCCTCAGGGTTATGGCTACACCTTC
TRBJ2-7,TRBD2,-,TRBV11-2,CASSLGGGIYEQYF,TGTGCCAGCAGCTTAGGGGGGGGAATCTACGAGCAGTACTTC
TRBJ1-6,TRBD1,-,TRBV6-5,CASKLRQGYSPLNF,TGTGCCAGCAAACTACGACAGGGTTATTCACCCCTCAACTTT
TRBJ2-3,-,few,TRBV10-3,CAIGGGGRTDTQYF,TGTGCCATCGGTGGTGGGGGGAGGACAGATACGCAGTATTTT
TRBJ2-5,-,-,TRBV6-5,CASSSRPEGRETQYF,TGTGCCAGCAGTTCCCGACCGGAGGGTAGAGAGACCCAGTACTTC
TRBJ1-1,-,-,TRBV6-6,CASSYQGSTEAFF,TGTGCCAGCAGTTATCAGGGAAGCACTGAAGCTTTCTTT
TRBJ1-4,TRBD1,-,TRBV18,CASSTRPGQGTTNEKLFF,TGTGCCAGCTCAACTCGACCGGGACAGGGAACAACTAATGAAAAACTGTTTTTT